This entry lists 32 T cell receptor beta chains sequenced from one sample in a study of shared clonotypes between healthy human individuals. Clones were sequenced by immunoSEQ multiplex PCR, and TCRdb holds only the in-frame ones, with some missing. The data show over a million clones, approximately 97% seen once. The sequencing sample was made of naive CD4+ T cells sorted from blood. Subset of the sample: CD45RA+ positively selected. Receptors were obtained from a man aged 25 to 45 in good health.

J is TRBJ2-2 and V is TRBV7-9, with unresolved D. V was clipped by 5 bases and J by 3 bases, with 13 bases between them. CDR1 is SEHNR, CDR2 FQNEAQ, per germline (reference sequence). CDR3 length equals 15 residues. Written as DNA, the CDR3 is TGTGCCAGCAGCCCCCGAAGAGCGCACACCGGGGAGCTGTTTTTT. It encodes CASSPRRAHTGELFF.

V and J are TRBV27 and TRBJ2-3, with TRBD2 matching 11 bases. The V gene's germline CDR1 is MNHEY and CDR2 SMNVEV (reference sequence). The CDR3 has 18 amino acids. After removal of 6 bases from V and 0 bases from J, the junction contained 11 bases not matched to a gene. CDR3 bases: TGTGCCAGCAGCTTAGAGATGGGACTAGCGGTCAGCACAGATACGCAGTATTTT. Its protein product is CASSLEMGLAVSTDTQYF.

In regard to this clone: The junction differs from germline at one of its ends, possibly a read error. The chain links TRBV7-3 to TRBJ2-3, with 7 bases matching TRBD2. CDR1 and CDR2 from the germline V gene are SGHTA and FQGTGA. The CDR3 contains 19 residues. In nucleotides, the CDR3 is TGTGCCAGCAGCCTAACCCCCAGCGGGATTGCTCCTAGCACAGATACGCAGTATTTT. Protein product: CASSLTPSGIAPSTDTQYF.

J is TRBJ2-1 and V is TRBV11-2; 9 nucleotides agree with TRBD2. CDR1 and CDR2 from the germline V gene are SGHAT and FQNNGV. J was trimmed by 5 bases and V by 5 bases; bases with no gene match: 10. This CDR3 has 16 amino acids. This chain's CDR3 is CASSTNLLAGHNEQFF. The CDR3 nucleotides read TGTGCCAGCAGCACTAACCTCCTAGCGGGGCACAATGAGCAGTTCTTC.

The chain recombines TRBV18 with TRBJ2-7, with D unresolved. CDR3 length: 13 amino acids. Germline assignment: CDR1 KGHSH and CDR2 LQKENI. The V and J ends lost 3 bases and 1 base respectively, with 7 bases between them. CDR3 sequence: CASSPVESYEQYF. CDR3 sequence (DNA): TGTGCCAGCTCACCGGTTGAGTCCTACGAGCAGTACTTC.

The J gene is TRBJ2-7, the V gene TRBV30; the match to TRBD1 covers 8 bases. J gave up 3 bases and V 5 bases, and 3 bases lay outside the gene matches. The CDR3 has 12 amino acids. Germline lookup yields CDR1 GTSNPN and CDR2 SVGIG (reference sequence). In DNA form, the CDR3 reads TGTGCCTGGGGAGACAGGGGCTACGAGCAGTACTTC. The encoded protein is CAWGDRGYEQYF.

The chain combines TRBV7-9 with TRBJ1-2, with D possibly matching TRBD1 (5 bases). This CDR3 has 14 residues. Trimming left V 6 bases short and J 6 bases short, with 17 bases between. Germline V CDR1 and CDR2: SEHNR, FQNEAQ (reference sequence). The CDR3 DNA reads as TGTGCCAGCAGTCCCGTTTTGGGGCTTCATGGCTACACCTTC. It is translated as CASSPVLGLHGYTF.

This clone appeared a single time. V usage is TRBV2 and J usage is TRBJ2-3; possible D gene TRBD2, 6 bases. There are 16 residues in the CDR3. From germline, CDR1 is SNHLY and CDR2 FYNNEI. Trimming removed 3 bases from V and 2 bases from J, with 15 bases in between. CDR3 amino acids: CASSDSGTRNTDTQYF. CDR3 bases: TGTGCCAGCAGTGATTCCGGGACTCGAAACACAGATACGCAGTATTTT.

A single count supports this clone. The chain links TRBV7-9 to TRBJ2-7; D is ambiguous. The germline gives CDR1 SEHNR, CDR2 FQNEAQ (reference sequence). The CDR3 spans 14 residues. V lost 2 bases, J lost 0 bases, and 8 bases lay in between. The CDR3 nucleotides are TGTGCCAGCAGCTTACTGGAAAGCTCCTACGAGCAGTACTTC. This sequence encodes CASSLLESSYEQYF.

The genes are TRBV10-1 and TRBJ2-2; D gene ambiguous. Trimming took 2 bases from V and 2 from J, leaving 6 bases between them. From germline, CDR1 is WNHNN and CDR2 SYGVQD (reference sequence). CDR3 length: 14 amino acids. CDR3 nucleotides: TGCGCCAGCAGTGAGCTTTTAAACACCGGGGAGCTGTTTTTT. The encoded protein is CASSELLNTGELFF.

This sequence joins TRBV6-1 and TRBJ1-2; D unresolved. V was cut by 2 bases and J by 7 bases, with 11 bases left in between. This CDR3 has 13 residues. Germline-derived CDR1 and CDR2 are MNHNS and SASEGT. DNA of the CDR3: TGTGCCAGCAGTGAACCCATTCGGGTTGGCTACACCTTC. Its translation is CASSEPIRVGYTF.

The rearrangement uses TRBV30 and TRBJ2-7; D gene ambiguous. V lost 4 bases, J lost 4 bases, and 14 bases lay in between. CDR1 GTSNPN and CDR2 SVGIG come from the germline V gene (reference sequence). There are 13 residues in the CDR3. CDR3 residues: CAWNLGSPYEQYF. In DNA, the CDR3 is TGTGCCTGGAACTTGGGTAGTCCATACGAGCAGTACTTC.

The chain has TRBV15 and TRBJ2-7; no clear D. Trimming left V 3 bases short and J 5 bases short, with 5 bases between. The CDR3 is made up of 11 amino acids. Germline V gene sequence: CDR1 LNHNV, CDR2 YYDKDF (reference sequence). The CDR3 sequence: CATSRIDEQYF. CDR3 in DNA: TGTGCCACCAGCAGGATTGACGAGCAGTACTTC. The entire variable domain, with the rest obtained from reference TRBV15 and TRBJ2-7, is as follows: DAMVIQNPRYQVTQFGKPVTLSCSQTLNHNVMYWYQQKSSQAPKLLFHYYDKDFNNEADTPDNFQSRRPNTSFCFLDIRSPGLGDTAMYLCATSRIDEQYFGPGTRLTVT.

The chain joins TRBV5-1 to TRBJ2-5; 8 nucleotides align to TRBD1. CDR1 and CDR2 (germline): SGHRS, YFSETQ. CDR3 length: 17 amino acids. Losses at the gene ends were 1 base for V and 3 bases for J; bases not matched to a gene: 11. The CDR3 here is CASSLPKGQGKKETQYF. CDR3 DNA sequence: TGCGCCAGCAGCTTGCCCAAAGGACAGGGTAAGAAAGAGACCCAGTACTTC.

The rearrangement joins TRBV19 to TRBJ2-5; D call uncertain. V was pared by 4 bases and J by 2 bases, with 5 bases between. The germline gives CDR1 LNHDA, CDR2 SQIVND (reference sequence). There are 12 residues in the CDR3. CDR3 sequence reads: CASSTDQETQYF. DNA for the CDR3: TGTGCCAGTAGTACAGATCAAGAGACCCAGTACTTC.

The gene calls are TRBV28 and TRBJ1-2; D might be TRBD1 (5 bases). The CDR3 runs 16 residues. Trimming cost V 2 bases and J 5 bases, with 18 bases left between them. The germline V gene has CDR1 MDHEN and CDR2 SYDVKM. The CDR3 loop is CASSLPGPATIYGYTF. The CDR3 nucleotides are TGTGCCAGCAGTTTACCGGGACCCGCTACGATTTATGGCTACACCTTC.

This chain links TRBV9 with TRBJ1-3; maybe TRBD1 (5 bases). In germline, CDR1 is SGDLS, CDR2 YYNGEE. The ends were cut back, 4 bases at V and 3 bases at J, with 11 bases in the middle. The CDR3 runs to 14 residues. DNA of the CDR3: TGTGCCAGCAGCCCTCCGGGGGGTGGAAACACCATATATTTT. Protein: CASSPPGGGNTIYF. Supplemented by reference TRBV9 and TRBJ1-3, the full variable domain reads DSGVTQTPKHLITATGQRVTLRCSPRSGDLSVYWYQQSLDQGLQFLIQYYNGEERAKGNILERFSAQQFPDLHSELNLSSLELGDSALYFCASSPPGGGNTIYFGEGSWLTVV.

As DNA, the CDR3 is TGTGCCAGCAGCTCGCCCTCTAGCGGCAACACCGGGGAGCTGTTTTTT. The encoded protein is CASSSPSSGNTGELFF. The chain links TRBV5-4 to TRBJ2-2; TRBD2 matches at 7 bases. The CDR3 contains 16 residues. Germline V gene data show CDR1 as SGHNT and CDR2 as YYREEE (reference sequence). V lost 3 bases, J lost 2 bases, and 7 bases stayed unmatched.

The chain has TRBV5-1 and TRBJ2-3, with TRBD1 matching 7 bases. The CDR3 spans 16 residues. The V segment lost 4 bases and the J segment 2 bases; nucleotides outside the gene matches: 10. Germline CDR1 reads SGHRS; CDR2 reads YFSETQ. In DNA form, the CDR3 reads TGCGCCAGCAGCCCTAGCCCAGGGGGTGACACAGATACGCAGTATTTT. It specifies CASSPSPGGDTDTQYF.

V gene TRBV29-1 combines with J gene TRBJ2-3; 9 nucleotides line up with TRBD2. The CDR3 length is 15 residues. Germline V gene sequence: CDR1 SQVTM, CDR2 ANQGSEA. V was clipped by 5 bases and J by 0 bases; unmatched bases: 6. The chain's CDR3 is CSVKVTSGSTDTQYF. CDR3 sequence (DNA): TGCAGCGTTAAAGTGACTAGCGGTAGCACAGATACGCAGTATTTT.

V gene TRBV29-1 combines with J gene TRBJ1-1, with D perhaps matching TRBD1 (5 bases). The CDR3 spans 11 residues. CDR1 is SQVTM and CDR2 is ANQGSEA in the germline V gene. V shed 7 bases and J shed 4 bases, with 10 bases lying between them. The DNA of the CDR3 is TGCAGCGCGGGGGGGACCACTGAAGCTTTCTTT. Translation: CSAGGTTEAFF.

This rearrangement joins TRBV2 to TRBJ1-5; D is unclear. Trimming cost V 5 bases and J 0 bases, with 23 bases left between them. Germline V lookup: CDR1 SNHLY, CDR2 FYNNEI. This CDR3 is built from 19 residues. CDR3 sequence reads: CASSIGQAGLGTSNQPQHF. The CDR3 DNA reads TGTGCCAGCAGTATAGGGCAAGCAGGTTTGGGTACTAGCAATCAGCCCCAGCATTTT.

The chain couples TRBV19 to TRBJ2-5, with 10 nucleotides matching TRBD2. The germline V gene has CDR1 LNHDA and CDR2 SQIVND (reference sequence). The junction had 4 bases not matched to a gene; V was cut back by 3 bases and J by 6 bases. This CDR3 has 14 amino acids. CDR3 DNA sequence: TGTGCCAGTAGTATCGCTAGCGGGAGCCAGACCCAGTACTTC. Amino acid sequence: CASSIASGSQTQYF.

The chain is built from TRBV27 and TRBJ2-5; 8 bases agree with TRBD2. Trimming at V came to 5 bases and at J to 4 bases, leaving 9 bases not matched to a gene. CDR3 length: 15 residues. Per germline, CDR1 MNHEY and CDR2 SMNVEV (reference sequence). The CDR3 coding sequence is TGTGCCAGCAGTGCACTAGCGGCCCGAGTAGAGACCCAGTACTTC. It encodes CASSALAARVETQYF.

This chain uses TRBV5-6 with TRBJ2-7, with TRBD1 matching over 8 bases. The CDR3 contains 16 residues. Germline V gene lookup returns CDR1 SGHDT and CDR2 YYEEEE. Germline trimming cut 4 bases from V and 3 bases from J; bases unmatched to any gene: 12. The CDR3 nucleotides read TGTGCCAGCAGCACCGACCGACAGGGGACAAACTACGAGCAGTACTTC. This encodes CASSTDRQGTNYEQYF.

This chain links TRBV28 with TRBJ2-5; 10 bases are a match to TRBD1. V lost 11 bases and J lost 5; bases outside the gene matches: 8. Germline loops: CDR1 MDHEN, CDR2 SYDVKM. The CDR3 covers 13 residues. The CDR3 protein is CAAIGTGVETQYF. CDR3 sequence (DNA): TGTGCCGCTATTGGGACAGGGGTGGAGACCCAGTACTTC.

This clone was observed once. The chain recombines TRBV6-5 with TRBJ1-4; 8 bases are a match to TRBD1. This CDR3 contains 16 residues. The V gene's germline CDR1 is MNHEY and CDR2 SVGAGI. The trim removed 3 bases at V and 7 bases at J, leaving 10 bases unmatched. CDR3 nucleotide sequence: TGTGCCAGCAGTTATCAGTACAGGGGGTTTGGTGAAAAACTGTTTTTT. This encodes CASSYQYRGFGEKLFF.

The chain joins TRBV7-2 to TRBJ2-5, with 9 bases aligning to TRBD1. J lost 5 bases, V lost 3 bases, and 7 bases had no gene match. Germline assignment: CDR1 SGHTA and CDR2 FQGNSA. The CDR3 sequence is 15 residues long. CDR3 DNA: TGTGCCAGCAGCTTCGACAGGGGGTCGGTCGAGACCCAGTACTTC. The encoded protein is CASSFDRGSVETQYF.

The chain is built from TRBV2 and TRBJ1-5; perhaps TRBD1 as D (5 bases). This CDR3 region has 18 residues. Trimming removed 6 bases at V and 4 bases at J, with 25 bases between. Germline assignment: CDR1 SNHLY and CDR2 FYNNEI. CDR3 nucleotide sequence: TGTGCCAGCAGGAAAACCTCCAGGGCGGGTATGACAAATCAGCCCCAGCATTTT. Protein product: CASRKTSRAGMTNQPQHF.

This clone appeared once. The chain couples TRBV9 to TRBJ2-5; 9 bases fit TRBD2. The CDR3 consists of 19 residues. V lost 0 bases, J lost 3 bases, and 15 bases stayed unmatched. Germline loops: CDR1 SGDLS, CDR2 YYNGEE. The CDR3 nucleotides are TGTGCCAGCAGCGTAGGTCTAGCGGGAAAAACGAGTACAAAAGAGACCCAGTACTTC. The encoded protein is CASSVGLAGKTSTKETQYF.

This clone has just one count. The chain has TRBV19 and TRBJ2-2; TRBD2 matches at 11 bases. CDR3 length: 15 amino acids. Looked up from germline, CDR1 is LNHDA and CDR2 is SQIVND (reference sequence). J was trimmed by 7 bases and V by 8 bases; bases with no gene match: 9. CDR3 DNA sequence: TGTGCCAGTCAAATAGCGGGAGGGGTTATCGGGGAGCTGTTTTTT. Translated, it gives CASQIAGGVIGELFF.

The chain uses TRBV7-8 and TRBJ2-7; 7 nucleotides agree with TRBD1. Trimming cost V 1 base and J 3 bases; bases outside gene matches: 12. Germline values: CDR1 SGHVS, CDR2 FQNEAQ. The CDR3 is 17 residues long. The chain's CDR3 is CASSLGPPGTVLYEQYF. CDR3 nucleotide sequence: TGTGCCAGCAGCTTAGGTCCTCCCGGGACAGTACTCTACGAGCAGTACTTC.